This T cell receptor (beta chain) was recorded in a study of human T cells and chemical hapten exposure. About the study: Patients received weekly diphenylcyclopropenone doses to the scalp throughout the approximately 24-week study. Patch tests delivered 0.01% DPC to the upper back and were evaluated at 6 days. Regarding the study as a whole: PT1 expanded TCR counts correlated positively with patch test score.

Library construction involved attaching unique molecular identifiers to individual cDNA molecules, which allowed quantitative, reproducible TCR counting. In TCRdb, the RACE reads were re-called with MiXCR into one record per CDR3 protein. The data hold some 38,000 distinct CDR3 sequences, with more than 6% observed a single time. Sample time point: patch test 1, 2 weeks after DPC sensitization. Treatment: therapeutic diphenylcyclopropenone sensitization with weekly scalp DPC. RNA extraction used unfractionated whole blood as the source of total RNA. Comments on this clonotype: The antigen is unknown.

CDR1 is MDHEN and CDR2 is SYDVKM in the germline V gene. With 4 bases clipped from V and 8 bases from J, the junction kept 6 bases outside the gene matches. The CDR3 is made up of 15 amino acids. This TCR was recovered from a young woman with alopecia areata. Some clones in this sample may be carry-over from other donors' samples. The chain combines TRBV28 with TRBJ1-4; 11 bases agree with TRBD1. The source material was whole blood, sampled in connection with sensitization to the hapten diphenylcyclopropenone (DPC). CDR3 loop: CASSSTGQGEEKLFF. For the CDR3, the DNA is TGTGCCAGCAGTTCTACGGGACAGGGGGAAGAAAAACTGTTTTTT.